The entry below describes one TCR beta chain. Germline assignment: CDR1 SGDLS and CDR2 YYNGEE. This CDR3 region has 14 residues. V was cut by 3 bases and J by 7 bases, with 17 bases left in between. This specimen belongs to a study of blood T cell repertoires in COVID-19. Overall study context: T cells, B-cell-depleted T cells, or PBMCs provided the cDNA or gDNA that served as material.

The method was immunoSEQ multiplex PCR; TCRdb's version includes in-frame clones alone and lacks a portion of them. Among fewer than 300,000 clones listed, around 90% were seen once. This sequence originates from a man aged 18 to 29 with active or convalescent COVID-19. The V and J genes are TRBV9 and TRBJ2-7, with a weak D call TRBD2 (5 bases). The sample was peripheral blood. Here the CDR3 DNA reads TGTGCCAGCAGCGCCGCCGGGGTCGTTGATGAGCAGTACTTC. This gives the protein CASSAAGVVDEQYF.